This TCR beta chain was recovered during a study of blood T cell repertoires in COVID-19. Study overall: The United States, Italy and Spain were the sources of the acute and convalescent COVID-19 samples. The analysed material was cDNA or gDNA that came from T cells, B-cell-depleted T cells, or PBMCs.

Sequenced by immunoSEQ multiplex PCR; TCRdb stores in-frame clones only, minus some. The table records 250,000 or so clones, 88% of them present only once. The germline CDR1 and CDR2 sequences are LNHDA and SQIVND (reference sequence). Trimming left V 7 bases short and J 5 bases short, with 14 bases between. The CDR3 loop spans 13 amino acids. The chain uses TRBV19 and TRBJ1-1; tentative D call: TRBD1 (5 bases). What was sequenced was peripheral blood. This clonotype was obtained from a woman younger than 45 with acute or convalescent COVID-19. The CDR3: CASIGRGGTEAFF. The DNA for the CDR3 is TGTGCCAGTATTGGGAGGGGCGGAACTGAAGCTTTCTTT.